These T cell receptor beta chains were read from a single sample in a study of OX40 agonist ivuxolimab in advanced cancers. The repertoire was sequenced with immunoSEQ multiplex PCR; TCRdb's copy has only in-frame clones and lacks some. The table lists 20,000 to 30,000 clones, more than 75% of them singletons. The source was CD4+ or CD8+ T cells sorted from blood, collected in a trial of the OX40 agonist ivuxolimab. The source of these receptors is an adult with an advanced solid tumor such as melanoma, head and neck, liver or kidney cancer. Each CDR3 is given without its conserved first and last residue. Each record gives: CDR3 length, V gene, CDR3 protein.

13	TRBV7-9	ASRPGTSGTGELF
14	TRBV7-8	ASSPLAGGSYNEQF
9	TRBV20-1	SASGTDGYT
11	TRBV5-1	ASSVGATDTQY
13	TRBV6-5	ASRDQGFLTGELF
11	TRBV27	ASSFGGHSPLH
12	TRBV18	ASSQGNNNSPLH
13	TRBV9	ASSAGNLGIDEQY
11	TRBV2	ASSEPGDYGYT
13	TRBV5-4	ASSLVTGGEETQY
11	TRBV2	ASSGTGRQPQH
16	TRBV30	AWSLTGLAGGFGETQY
11	TRBV2	ASSGTGGETQY
13	TRBV7-9	ASSQGQETNEKLF
12	TRBV5-1	ASSLTGPSYEQY
14	TRBV6-1	ASSEIGMSSGNTIY
12	TRBV5-5	ASSQGQYNSPLH
11	TRBV6-1	ASSHSGSYEQY
13	TRBV7-2	ASSSIQGAGYEQY
14	TRBV4-3	ASSQDLTGPGTPLH
14	TRBV19	ASSKGTGGFQETQY
12	TRBV11-2	ASSGTRATDTQY
13	TRBV6-5	ASSYSMVLGETQY
13	TRBV19	ASSAAGTGYYIQY
13	TRBV19	ASSIATRGAHEQY
10	TRBV5-4	ASSFSTDTQY
17	TRBV19	ASSMMTSGRSLSYNEQF
13	TRBV9	ASSVEATGGNIQY
12	TRBV2	ASRLTSGYNEQF
12	TRBV18	ASSSDQPEETQY
14	TRBV19	ASSIGGIQLGTEAF
11	TRBV18	ASSPLIDTEAF
13	TRBV10-2	ASSLHGQGDSPLH
12	TRBV11-3	ASSLAERSYEQY
13	TRBV28	ASSSTGTGGEKLF
13	TRBV19	TSSRDRSSNQPQH
11	TRBV6-5	ASSYQGSVEQY
11	TRBV5-1	ASSLDRGYEQY
12	TRBV7-3	ASSQGAGNYEQY
12	TRBV11-3	ASSSQTGNTEAF
8	TRBV2	ASRDYEQY
13	TRBV6-1	ASTETGVSGNTIY